This T cell receptor beta chain was observed in a study of blood T cell repertoires in COVID-19. Study background: From the United States, Italy and Spain came samples of acute and convalescent COVID-19. The analysed material was cDNA or gDNA that came from T cells, B-cell-depleted T cells, or PBMCs.

Participants came from roughly 24 US areas, aged about 18 to 100 years. Categorization into cohorts depended on clinical history that participants reported. The CDR3 length is 17 residues. The V end lost 4 bases, the J end lost 3 bases, and 20 bases lay between the germline ends. The germline CDR1 and CDR2 sequences are SGDLS and YYNGEE. Some clones are missing from TCRdb's copy, which holds only in-frame ones; the method was immunoSEQ multiplex PCR. The data hold some 250,000 clones, with approximately 90% observed a single time. The chain has TRBV9 and TRBJ1-3, with a weak D call TRBD1 (6 bases). This sequence originates from a middle-aged man who had recovered from COVID-19. Specimen: PBMCs or T cells enriched from blood (not recorded which). CDR3 bases: TGTGCCAGCAGCAAACAGGGTAGCCTCAGGCATGGAAACACCATATATTTT. It encodes CASSKQGSLRHGNTIYF.